These T cell receptor beta chains were read from a single sample in a study of shared clonotypes between healthy human individuals. TCRdb's copy holds only in-frame clones and misses some; the assay was immunoSEQ multiplex PCR. The sample yields roughly 1,500,000 clones, approximately 98.5% seen once. Sample: naive CD4+ T cells sorted from blood. Source of these receptors: a man aged 25-45 years in good health. Both conserved end residues are part of each CDR3. D genes are given only for firm matches. Rows give clone size only sometimes, using once, few, many, or a class for an expanded clone.

d_gene | j_gene | len | abundance | v_gene | CDR3nt | CDR3aa
TRBD2 | TRBJ2-7 | 13 | NA | TRBV30 | TGTGCCTGGAGTTATATGCGGGAGAGCGAGCAGTACTTC | CAWSYMRESEQYF
NA | TRBJ1-4 | 14 | NA | TRBV5-1 | TGCGCCAGCAGCTTGATGGCGGGGGATGAAAAACTGTTTTTT | CASSLMAGDEKLFF
TRBD2 | TRBJ2-7 | 14 | NA | TRBV5-4 | TGTGCCAGCAGCTTAGGGACTAGCGGGAACGAGCAGTACTTC | CASSLGTSGNEQYF
TRBD2 | TRBJ2-7 | 16 | NA | TRBV7-3 | TGTGCCAGCAGCCACGGACTAGCGGGAGCGGGGAGTGAGCAGTACTTC | CASSHGLAGAGSEQYF
TRBD1 | TRBJ1-5 | 15 | NA | TRBV28 | TGTGCCAGCAGTCCACCGGGACAGAGTTATCAGCCCCAGCATTTT | CASSPPGQSYQPQHF
TRBD2 | TRBJ2-7 | 17 | once | TRBV28 | TGTGCCAGCAGTTTAGGGGGTAGCGGGAGTCCCGCCTACGAGCAGTACTTC | CASSLGGSGSPAYEQYF
TRBD1 | TRBJ2-1 | 14 | NA | TRBV5-1 | TGCGCCAGCAGTTTGAACAGGGGAGTCGATGAGCAGTTCTTC | CASSLNRGVDEQFF
NA | TRBJ2-7 | 14 | NA | TRBV5-1 | TGCGCCAGCAGCTTAGGCAGAGGGTTCTACGAGCAGTACTTC | CASSLGRGFYEQYF
TRBD2 | TRBJ2-2 | 16 | NA | TRBV5-4 | TGTGCCAGCAACCGGATAGCGGGAGGTTTGGGCGGGGAGCTGTTTTTT | CASNRIAGGLGGELFF
TRBD1 | TRBJ2-5 | 15 | NA | TRBV19 | TGTGCCAGTAGTATAGGCGGGACAGGGATGGAGACCCAGTACTTC | CASSIGGTGMETQYF